A selection of T cell receptor beta chains follows, all from one sample in a study of post-analysis software for immune sequencing data. MiXCR, run by TCRdb on the PCR reads, gives a single entry per CDR3 protein. The table records approximately 440,000 distinct CDR3 sequences, over 35% of them present only once. Sequences were obtained from blood. Source of these receptors: a girl between 10 and 17 years old with multiple sclerosis. The conserved cysteine and the conserved F or W are not part of the CDR3 here. The order of the fields is CDR3 protein, V gene, clone size. Size tells how often a clone was seen (once, few, many) or the class of an expanded clone, and some rows leave it out.

CDR3 protein: ASSTGSQAYEQY
V gene: TRBV12-3/TRBV12-4
clone size: NA

CDR3 protein: ASSYSFPTYNEQF
V gene: TRBV6-6
clone size: few

CDR3 protein: ASSQEGRQGEKLF
V gene: TRBV4-1
clone size: NA

CDR3 protein: ASSLSLSAGYT
V gene: TRBV28
clone size: NA

CDR3 protein: ASGMAGEHNEQF
V gene: TRBV6-1
clone size: NA

CDR3 protein: ASSRPSGSETQY
V gene: TRBV28
clone size: NA

CDR3 protein: ASSEALGGNHQWF
V gene: TRBV6-1
clone size: NA

CDR3 protein: SARRIAGGSAYEQY
V gene: TRBV20-1
clone size: few

CDR3 protein: ASSQSLATSYEQY
V gene: TRBV4-2
clone size: NA

CDR3 protein: ASSFGPPRDNGQY
V gene: TRBV12-3/TRBV12-4
clone size: NA

CDR3 protein: ASSRGTSGCDEQF
V gene: TRBV7-9
clone size: NA

CDR3 protein: ASSFRDSFSPSSYNEQF
V gene: TRBV5-1
clone size: few

CDR3 protein: ASSSTGTSGSRQETQY
V gene: TRBV12-3/TRBV12-4
clone size: NA

CDR3 protein: ASTRQGAGELF
V gene: TRBV6-2/TRBV6-3
clone size: NA

CDR3 protein: ASRQSGLGYEQY
V gene: TRBV27
clone size: NA

CDR3 protein: ASITGGGGTQY
V gene: TRBV28
clone size: few

CDR3 protein: SGLSGANVLT
V gene: TRBV29-1
clone size: NA

CDR3 protein: ASSQRWTGDGSGANVLT
V gene: TRBV4-3
clone size: few

CDR3 protein: SAVAGGTVEQY
V gene: TRBV20-1
clone size: NA

CDR3 protein: ASSYVAGDSYEQY
V gene: TRBV6-2/TRBV6-3
clone size: NA

CDR3 protein: ASSQEGQIYNEQF
V gene: TRBV4-1
clone size: NA

CDR3 protein: ASSSPSELAGVTDTQY
V gene: TRBV11-1
clone size: few

CDR3 protein: ASSPETSSYEQY
V gene: TRBV12-3/TRBV12-4
clone size: NA

CDR3 protein: AISESPRVAAF
V gene: TRBV10-3
clone size: NA

CDR3 protein: ASSNIAGRDYNEQF
V gene: TRBV7-3
clone size: few

CDR3 protein: ASSLSLAGGYEQF
V gene: TRBV7-2
clone size: few

CDR3 protein: ASSPPGLAGYRDTDTQY
V gene: TRBV18
clone size: NA

CDR3 protein: ASSARRVYGYT
V gene: TRBV3-1
clone size: few

CDR3 protein: ASSVQGGSNEKLF
V gene: TRBV12-3/TRBV12-4
clone size: NA

CDR3 protein: ASSQFQSSGLYEQY
V gene: TRBV4-1
clone size: NA

CDR3 protein: ASSLAGSGNEQF
V gene: TRBV12-3/TRBV12-4
clone size: NA